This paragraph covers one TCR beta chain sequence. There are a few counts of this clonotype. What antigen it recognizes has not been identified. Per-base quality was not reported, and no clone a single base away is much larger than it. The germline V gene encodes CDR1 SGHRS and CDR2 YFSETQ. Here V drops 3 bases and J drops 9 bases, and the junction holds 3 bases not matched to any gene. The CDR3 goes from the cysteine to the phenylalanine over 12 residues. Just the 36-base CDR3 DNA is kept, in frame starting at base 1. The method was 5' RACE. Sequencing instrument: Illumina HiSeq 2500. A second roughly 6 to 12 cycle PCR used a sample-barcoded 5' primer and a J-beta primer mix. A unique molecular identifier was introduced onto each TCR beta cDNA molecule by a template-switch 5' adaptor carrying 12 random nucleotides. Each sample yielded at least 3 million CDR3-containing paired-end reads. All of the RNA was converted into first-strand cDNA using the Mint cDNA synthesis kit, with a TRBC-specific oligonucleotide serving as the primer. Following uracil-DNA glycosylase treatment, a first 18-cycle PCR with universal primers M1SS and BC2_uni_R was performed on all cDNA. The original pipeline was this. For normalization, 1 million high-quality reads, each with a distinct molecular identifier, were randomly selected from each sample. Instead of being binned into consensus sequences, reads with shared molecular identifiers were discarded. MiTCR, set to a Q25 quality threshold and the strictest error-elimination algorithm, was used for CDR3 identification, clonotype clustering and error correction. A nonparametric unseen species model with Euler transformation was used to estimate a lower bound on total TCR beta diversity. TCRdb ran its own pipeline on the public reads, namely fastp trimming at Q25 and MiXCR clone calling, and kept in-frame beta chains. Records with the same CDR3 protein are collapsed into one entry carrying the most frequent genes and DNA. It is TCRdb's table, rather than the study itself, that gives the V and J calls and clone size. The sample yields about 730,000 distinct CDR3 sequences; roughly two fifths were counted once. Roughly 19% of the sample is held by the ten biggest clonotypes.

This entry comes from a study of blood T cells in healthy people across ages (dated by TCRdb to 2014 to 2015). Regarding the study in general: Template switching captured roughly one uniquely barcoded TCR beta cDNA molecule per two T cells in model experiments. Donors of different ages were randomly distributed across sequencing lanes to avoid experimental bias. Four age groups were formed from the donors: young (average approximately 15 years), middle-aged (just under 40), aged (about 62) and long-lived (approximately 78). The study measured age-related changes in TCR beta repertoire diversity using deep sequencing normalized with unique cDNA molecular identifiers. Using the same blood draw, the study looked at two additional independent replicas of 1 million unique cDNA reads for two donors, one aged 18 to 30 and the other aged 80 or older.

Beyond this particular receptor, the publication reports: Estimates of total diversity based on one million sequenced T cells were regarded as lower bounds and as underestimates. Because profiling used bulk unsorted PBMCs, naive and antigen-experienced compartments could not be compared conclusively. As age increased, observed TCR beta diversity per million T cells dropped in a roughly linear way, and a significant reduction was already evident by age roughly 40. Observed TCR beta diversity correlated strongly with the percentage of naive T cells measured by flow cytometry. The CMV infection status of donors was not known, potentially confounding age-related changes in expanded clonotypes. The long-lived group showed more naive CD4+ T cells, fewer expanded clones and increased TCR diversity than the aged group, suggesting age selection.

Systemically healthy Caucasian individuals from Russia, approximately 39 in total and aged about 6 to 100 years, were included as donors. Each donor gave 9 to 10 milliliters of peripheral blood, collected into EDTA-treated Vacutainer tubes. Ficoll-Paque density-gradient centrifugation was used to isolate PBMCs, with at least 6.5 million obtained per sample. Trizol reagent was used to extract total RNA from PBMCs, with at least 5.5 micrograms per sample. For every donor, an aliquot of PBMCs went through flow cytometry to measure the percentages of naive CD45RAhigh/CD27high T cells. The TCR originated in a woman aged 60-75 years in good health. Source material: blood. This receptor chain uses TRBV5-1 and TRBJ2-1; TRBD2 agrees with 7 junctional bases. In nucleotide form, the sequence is TGCGCCAGCAGCTCGAGCGGGGTTGAGCAGTTCTTC. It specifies CASSSSGVEQFF.